This T cell receptor beta chain was recorded in a study of blood T cell repertoires in COVID-19. Germline V gene data show CDR1 as SGHAT and CDR2 as FQNNGV. The CDR3 covers 12 residues. The V and J ends lost 5 bases and 11 bases respectively, with 16 bases between them. Authors' data handling: Cell counts per sample came from amplifying reference gene primers. TCRdb's table, derived via immunoSEQ multiplex PCR, lists solely in-frame clones and lacks some. That table furnishes V, J and clone size, whereas the DNA furnished D and trimming. The table shows 50,000 to 65,000 clones, with 75% to 90% occurring only once.

V usage is TRBV11-2 and J usage is TRBJ2-7; D perhaps matches TRBD2 (5 bases). This TCR was sampled from a human donor in a cohort sampled during active COVID-19. The sequencing input was peripheral blood. Here the CDR3 DNA reads TGTGCCAGCAGCGGGCCGGCGGGCCGCGAGTACTTC. This gives the protein CASSGPAGREYF.